This TCR beta chain was recorded in a study of control samples from healthy donors and cancer patients (dated by TCRdb to the early 2020s). Looking up the germline V gene yields CDR1 SNHLY and CDR2 FYNNEI. The CDR3 goes from the cysteine to the phenylalanine over 13 residues. Only the CDR3 DNA stays, 39 bases, in frame from base 1. V is shortened by 7 bases, J by 7 bases, and the region joining them spans 14 bases. This clone was observed once. There is no known antigen for this receptor. Base qualities are not provided; no much larger clone lies one nucleotide away. Receptor libraries were prepared by the immunoSEQ multiplex PCR assay. Sourced from immuneACCESS, this table was stored by TCRdb with only in-frame sequences that have V and J called. A share of the clones is absent; for the studies checked, an unresolved V gene accounts for under half, and the remainder has no known explanation. The sample table contains just under 75,000 clones; only one count was recorded for less than 90% of them. The ten largest make up about 4.2% of the sample.

The chain uses TRBV2 and TRBJ2-1; the D gene is possibly TRBD2, with 6 bases matching. The sequence came from a woman aged 50 to 60 in good health. The specimen was blood. In nucleotides, the sequence is TGTGCCAGCAAGAGATCCCGGGAGAATGAGCAGTTCTTC. Its protein reads: CASKRSRENEQFF.